This T cell receptor beta chain was documented in a study of blood T cell repertoires in COVID-19. Study context: Sample material is recorded as cDNA or gDNA derived from T cells, B-cell-depleted T cells, or PBMCs.

Only one count was recorded for this clone. As handled by the study authors: Amplification with reference gene primers provided the estimates of nucleated cell counts. Data came from immunoSEQ multiplex PCR; TCRdb stores just in-frame clones and leaves some out. Clonal size and the V and J genes are those of that table, whereas D and trimming came from the DNA. The table lists around 310,000 clones, around 90% of them singletons. CDR3 length: 16 amino acids. Germline CDR1 is LGHDT and CDR2 is YNNKEL (reference sequence). The V and J ends lost 5 bases and 13 bases, in that order; junction bases with no gene match: 19.

Sequenced: peripheral blood. The rearrangement links TRBV3-1 (or the pseudogene TRBV3-2) to TRBJ2-4, with 8 bases that match TRBD2. The sequence was obtained from a woman aged 40 to 50 with COVID-19, enrolled during active disease. The CDR3 DNA follows: TGTGCCAGCAGCGTTCGACTGGCGGGGGGCGAGGTCGGGCAGTACTTC. It encodes CASSVRLAGGEVGQYF.